This TCR beta chain was recovered during a study of T cells in Graves' hyperthyroidism and ophthalmopathy. Across the study: It was at initial diagnosis, before any treatment, that peripheral blood was collected.

The study's findings and limits: Model output signaled ophthalmopathy a median about seven months ahead of onset. Among thyroid clonotypes expanded above 0.001, most also appeared in blood.

This clonotype was counted ten times or more. Its target is unknown. Diagnoses were made from clinical symptoms, serum measures (thyroxine and TRAb), thyroid ultrasound and orbital computed tomography. RNA transcripts served as the template for amplifying TCR beta CDR3 regions. A set of HTBI primers served as the primers for a first-round RT-PCR of the TCR CDR3. From the multiplex PCR reads, TCRdb called clonotypes with MiXCR, one entry per CDR3 protein. The repertoire holds about 380,000 distinct CDR3 sequences, with approximately 17% as singletons. The germline CDR1 and CDR2 sequences are MDHEN and SYDVKM. The CDR3 length is 16 residues. V trimming: 6 bases; J trimming: 2 bases; junction bases outside the gene matches: 11.

This TCR derives from a man aged 18-30 years with Graves' ophthalmopathy. Input material: blood. The rearrangement uses TRBV28 and TRBJ2-3, with 7 bases matching TRBD2. The CDR3, as DNA: TGTGCCAGCAGCTCGCCGAAAGCGGGGTACACAGATACGCAGTATTTT. It codes for CASSSPKAGYTDTQYF.